The source of this T cell receptor beta chain is a study of blood T cells in healthy people across ages (dated by TCRdb to 2015 to 2017). A note on the overall study: Template switching captured roughly one uniquely barcoded TCR beta cDNA molecule per two T cells in model experiments. To avoid experimental bias, donors of different ages were randomly spread across the sequencing lanes. The study analyzed two additional independent replicas of 1 million unique cDNA reads from the same blood draw for two donors, one aged 18 to 29 and one aged 80 or older. The donors were divided into four age groups: young (average approximately 17 years), middle-aged (about 40), aged (approximately 59) and long-lived (roughly 82). Age-related changes in TCR beta repertoire diversity were measured in the study by deep sequencing normalized with unique cDNA molecular identifiers. Broad study findings and their caveats: Compared with the aged group, more naive CD4+ T cells, fewer expanded clones and increased TCR diversity were shown by the long-lived group, suggesting age selection. As age increased, observed TCR beta diversity per million T cells dropped in a roughly linear way, and a significant reduction was already evident by age 40. Estimates of total diversity based on one million sequenced T cells were regarded as lower bounds and as underestimates. Conclusive comparison of naive and antigen-experienced compartments was prevented by the profiling of bulk unsorted PBMCs. There was a strong correlation between observed TCR beta diversity and the percentage of naive T cells measured by flow cytometry. Because donor CMV infection status was unknown, age-related changes in expanded clonotypes were potentially confounded.

Library construction relied on 5' RACE. Sequencing was performed on an Illumina HiSeq 2500. A second PCR of about 7 to 12 cycles was run with a J-beta primer mix and a sample-barcoded 5' primer. Each TCR beta cDNA molecule received a unique molecular identifier from a template-switch 5' adaptor carrying 12 random nucleotides. At least 3 million CDR3-containing paired-end reads were obtained from each sample. All of the RNA was converted into first-strand cDNA using the Mint cDNA synthesis kit, with a TRBC-specific oligonucleotide serving as the primer. Following uracil-DNA glycosylase treatment, all cDNA underwent a first 18-cycle PCR with the universal primers M1SS and BC2_uni_R. The study's own analysis went as follows. Each sample was normalized by randomly selecting 1 million high-quality reads, each carrying a distinct molecular identifier. Instead of being binned into consensus sequences, reads with shared molecular identifiers were discarded. MiTCR, set to a Q25 quality threshold and the strictest error-elimination algorithm, was used for CDR3 identification, clonotype clustering and error correction. A nonparametric unseen species model with Euler transformation was used to estimate lower-bound total TCR beta diversity. TCRdb reworked the public reads: Q25 trimming with fastp, MiXCR clone assembly, productive beta chains retained. All rows with the same CDR3 protein become a single entry with the most common DNA and genes. TCRdb, rather than the study authors, made the V and J calls. The sample has some 690,000 distinct CDR3 sequences on record, approximately 21% of them singletons. Of the sample, under 25% falls within the top ten clones.

This clonotype was seen only a few times. Its antigen target is currently unknown. No much larger clone exists at a distance of one base, and base qualities are not known. CDR1 and CDR2 were assigned from the germline V gene as SGHRS and YFSETQ. Including cysteine and phenylalanine, the CDR3 has 13 amino acids. Of all the DNA, just the CDR3 is kept, 39 bases in frame from base 1. V sheds 0 bases and J sheds 9 bases, leaving 10 bases between their ends. The donors were roughly 40 Caucasian individuals from Russia, aged 6 to 90 years, who were systemically healthy. Ten milliliters of peripheral blood were drawn from each donor into EDTA-treated Vacutainer tubes. Ficoll-Paque density-gradient centrifugation was used to isolate PBMCs, with at least 6.5 million per sample. Total RNA, at least 6 micrograms per sample, was extracted from PBMCs with Trizol reagent. For every donor, flow cytometry on a PBMC aliquot measured the percentage of naive CD45RAhigh/CD27high T cells.

Recombination linked TRBV5-1 to TRBJ2-1, and perhaps TRBD1 as D gene, on 6 matching bases. The origin of this receptor is a man aged 70 or older in good health. Sequenced input: blood. The encoded CDR3 is CASSLDRVIEQFF. The DNA sequence follows: TGCGCCAGCAGCTTGGACAGGGTGATTGAGCAGTTCTTC.